This entry concerns a single TCR beta chain. Its antigen is not identified. Trimming cost V 2 bases and J 3 bases, with 8 bases left between them. The CDR3 has 13 amino acids. Germline V gene data show CDR1 as MNHNS and CDR2 as SASEGT. The method was immunoSEQ multiplex PCR; TCRdb's version includes in-frame clones alone and lacks a portion of them. Among over a million clones listed, around three quarters were seen once. The data are from a study of shared clonotypes between healthy human individuals. At the level of the study: For every donor, three CD4 naive, three CD4 memory, two CD8 naive and one CD8 memory plates were used.

Whole-study results and caveats: At large depth, rarefaction still showed sorted-subset sequencing to be incomplete.

This sequence originates from a man younger than 35 in good health. Some clones in this sample may be carry-over from other donors' samples. This sequence joins TRBV6-1 and TRBJ2-7; no clear D. The sequencing sample was made of memory CD4+ T cells from PBMCs. Subset given: CD45RA-negative fraction. CDR3 residues: CASSEYIDYEQYF. CDR3 coding DNA: TGTGCCAGCAGTGAATACATAGACTACGAGCAGTACTTC.